The T cell receptor beta chain described here comes from a study of blood T cell repertoires in COVID-19. There are 15 residues in the CDR3. The V gene's germline CDR1 is LNHDA and CDR2 SQIVND (reference sequence). V gave up 1 base and J gave up 5 bases; unmatched junction bases: 5. In the authors' methods: Reference gene primers were amplified, and this amplification served to estimate nucleated cell counts. The data were produced by immunoSEQ multiplex PCR, yet TCRdb's version contains in-frame clones alone and is incomplete. The DNA gave D and trimming, while V, J and clone size come from that table. Of 130,000 or so clones listed, 80% to 85% are singletons. Cohort allocation depended upon clinical history that participants reported.

The sample comprised PBMCs or T cells enriched from blood (not recorded which). The sequence derives from a woman aged 30 to 39 who had recovered from COVID-19. This sequence joins TRBV19 and TRBJ2-1; 7 nucleotides line up with TRBD1. In nucleotides, the CDR3 is TGTGCCAGTAGTATAGGACAGGGTTACGACAATGAGCAGTTCTTC. Translation gives CASSIGQGYDNEQFF.